This T cell receptor (beta chain) was observed in a study of tumor and adjacent non-tumor tissue in lung cancer. The library came from three nested PCR rounds adapted from ARM-PCR protocols. TCRdb re-called the multiplex PCR reads with MiXCR, one entry per CDR3 protein. This table holds under 150,000 distinct CDR3 sequences, approximately 72% found once. This sample's RNA came from whole unsorted tissue. The TCR originated in a man in his sixties with small cell lung cancer. The material sequenced was lung tumor tissue.

The CDR3 spells CASSPLGRVEETQYF. DNA for the CDR3: TGTGCCAGCAGCCCCCTGGGCAGAGTAGAAGAGACCCAGTACTTC. The chain couples TRBV11-2 to TRBJ2-5; D is undetermined. CDR1 and CDR2 from the germline V gene are SGHAT and FQNNGV. The CDR3 contains 15 residues. V was clipped by 5 bases and J by 3 bases, with 16 bases between them.